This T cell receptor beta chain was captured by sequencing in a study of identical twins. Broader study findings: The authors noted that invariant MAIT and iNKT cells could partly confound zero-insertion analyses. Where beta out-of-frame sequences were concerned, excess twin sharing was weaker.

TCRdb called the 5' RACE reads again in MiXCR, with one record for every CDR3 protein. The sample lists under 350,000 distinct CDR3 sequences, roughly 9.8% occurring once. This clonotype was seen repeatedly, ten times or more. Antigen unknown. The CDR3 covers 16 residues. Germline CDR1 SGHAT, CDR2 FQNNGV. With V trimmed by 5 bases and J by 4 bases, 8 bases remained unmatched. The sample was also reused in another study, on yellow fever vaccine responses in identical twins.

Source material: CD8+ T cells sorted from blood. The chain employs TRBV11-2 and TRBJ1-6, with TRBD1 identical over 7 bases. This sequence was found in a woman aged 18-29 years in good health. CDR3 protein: CASSPGTENYNSPLHF. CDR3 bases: TGTGCCAGCAGCCCCGGGACAGAGAATTATAATTCACCCCTCCACTTT.